A single sample gave rise to the 23 T cell receptor beta chains below, sequenced in a study of T cell responses to AZD1222 COVID-19 vaccine. The assay was immunoSEQ multiplex PCR, and TCRdb's table has in-frame clones only and misses some. Of 130,000 or so clones in the sample, around 94% were seen once. The starting material was peripheral blood, obtained on day 0 of AZD1222 vaccination. These receptors were obtained from an adult in good health.

The chain uses TRBV4-3 and TRBJ1-2, with TRBD1 as a possible D gene (6 bases). The CDR3 contains 13 residues. Trimming took off 2 bases at V and 6 bases at J, with 10 bases between the two ends. Germline V CDR1 and CDR2: LGHNA, YSLEER. DNA for the CDR3: TGCGCCAGCAGCCAAAGGACAGTGGATGGCTACACCTTC. Protein sequence: CASSQRTVDGYTF.

V gene TRBV7-8 combines with J gene TRBJ2-5; 11 bases align to TRBD1. The length of the CDR3 is 17 residues. Unmatched junction bases numbered 13, after V lost 5 bases and J lost 5 bases. Germline-derived CDR1 and CDR2 are SGHVS and FQNEAQ. The DNA of the CDR3 is TGTGCCAGCAGCCTTCCCCGGGGACAGGGGGTGGGGGAGACCCAGTACTTC. Translated: CASSLPRGQGVGETQYF.

The V and J genes are TRBV30 and TRBJ2-7, with TRBD1 matching over 8 bases. There are 12 residues in the CDR3. Trimming cost V 2 bases and J 10 bases; bases outside gene matches: 7. Germline V lookup: CDR1 GTSNPN, CDR2 SVGIG (reference sequence). The CDR3 spells CAWSMDRVLQYF. Written as DNA, the CDR3 is TGTGCCTGGAGTATGGACAGGGTGCTACAGTACTTC. The full variable domain, in which reference TRBV30 and TRBJ2-7 provide the parts outside the CDR3, is SQTIHQWPATLVQPVGSPLSLECTVEGTSNPNLYWYRQAAGRGLQLLFYSVGIGQISSEVPQNLSASRPQDRQFILSSKKLLLSDSGFYLCAWSMDRVLQYFGPGTRLTVT.

The chain links TRBV19 to TRBJ2-5, with 7 bases fitting TRBD1. The CDR3 is 14 amino acids. The ends lost 5 bases at V and 5 bases at J; junction bases unmatched: 8. CDR1 LNHDA and CDR2 SQIVND come from the germline V gene (reference sequence). The CDR3 spells CASSARTGVETQYF. The CDR3 nucleotides read TGTGCCAGTAGTGCCCGGACAGGCGTGGAGACCCAGTACTTC. Together with reference TRBV19 and TRBJ2-5, the CDR3 gives the full variable domain: DGGITQSPKYLFRKEGQNVTLSCEQNLNHDAMYWYRQDPGQGLRLIYYSQIVNDFQKGDIAEGYSVSREKKESFPLTVTSAQKNPTAFYLCASSARTGVETQYFGPGTRLLVL.

V gene TRBV12-3 or TRBV12-4 combines with J gene TRBJ1-5; maybe TRBD1 (5 bases). Trimming cost V 4 bases and J 4 bases, with 8 bases left between them. This CDR3 has 13 amino acids. The CDR3 is CASSSRGNQPQHF. The CDR3 DNA sequence: TGTGCCAGCAGTTCAAGGGGAAATCAGCCCCAGCATTTT.

Details on this clone: The sample carries other DNA sequences with the same CDR3. The rearrangement links TRBV3-1 (or the pseudogene TRBV3-2) to TRBJ1-1; possible D gene TRBD1, 5 bases. This CDR3 contains 14 residues. Per germline, CDR1 LGHDT and CDR2 YNNKEL (reference sequence). The germline V and J ends were trimmed by 2 bases and 2 bases, with 9 bases remaining between them. The CDR3 bases are TGTGCCAGCAGCCAAACGACAGTTAACACTGAAGCTTTCTTT. Translated: CASSQTTVNTEAFF.

The V gene is TRBV11-3, the J gene TRBJ2-2, with no clear D. The CDR3 extends over 15 amino acids. Per the germline V gene, CDR1 is SGHNT and CDR2 is YENEEA. Trimming took 0 bases from V and 3 from J, leaving 8 bases between them. In DNA, the CDR3 is TGTGCCAGCAGCTTAGATCTTAGACACACCGGGGAGCTGTTTTTT. This encodes CASSLDLRHTGELFF.

The chain combines TRBV30 with TRBJ2-1, with TRBD1 matching over 7 bases. The CDR3 length is 17 residues. Germline lookup yields CDR1 GTSNPN and CDR2 SVGIG (reference sequence). V trimming: 0 bases; J trimming: 4 bases; junction bases outside the gene matches: 12. For the CDR3, the DNA is TGTGCCTGGAGTGTAACCGCGGCAGGGGGTGTATACAATGAGCAGTTCTTC. Translation gives CAWSVTAAGGVYNEQFF.

J is TRBJ1-1 and V is TRBV19, with D possibly TRBD1 on 5 matching bases. This CDR3 region has 15 residues. The ends were cut back, 1 base at V and 4 bases at J, with 13 bases in the middle. CDR1 is LNHDA and CDR2 is SQIVND in the germline V gene (reference sequence). The CDR3 sequence: CASSIVGGAGTEAFF. The CDR3 DNA sequence: TGTGCCAGTAGTATAGTCGGGGGTGCGGGCACTGAAGCTTTCTTT.

V is TRBV6-4 and J is TRBJ2-7; 13 bases are shared with TRBD2. J gave up 5 bases and V 4 bases, and 8 bases lay outside the gene matches. Germline V gene data show CDR1 as MRHNA and CDR2 as SNTAGT. The CDR3 contains 16 residues. As DNA, the CDR3 is TGTGCCAGCAGTGGCACTAGCGGGAGGGGGGATCACGAGCAGTACGTC. Protein sequence: CASSGTSGRGDHEQYV.

This rearrangement joins TRBV7-9 to TRBJ1-1, with D perhaps TRBD1 (5 bases). The CDR3 runs 16 residues. The germline V gene has CDR1 SEHNR and CDR2 FQNEAQ (reference sequence). V dropped 1 base and J dropped 0 bases, with 12 bases sitting between them. DNA for the CDR3: TGTGCCAGCAGCTTAGGGGCAGGGTACGTGAACACTGAAGCTTTCTTT. Translating gives CASSLGAGYVNTEAFF.

V gene TRBV11-2 combines with J gene TRBJ2-1; D uncertain. Germline V gene lookup returns CDR1 SGHAT and CDR2 FQNNGV. The CDR3 contains 13 residues. V was shortened by 6 bases and J by 12 bases, with 18 bases between the two germline ends. The CDR3 spells CASRYTAVGTQFF. CDR3 nucleotide sequence: TGTGCCAGCAGGTATACCGCGGTAGGAACGCAGTTCTTC.

This chain connects TRBV7-6 to TRBJ2-7; D may correspond to TRBD1 or TRBD2 (5 bases each). The CDR3 extends over 13 amino acids. V was cut by 0 bases and J by 6 bases, with 9 bases left in between. Germline V gives CDR1 SGHVS, CDR2 FNYEAQ. The CDR3 sequence is CASSLAAGAEQYV. The CDR3 nucleotides are TGTGCCAGCAGCTTAGCGGCCGGGGCCGAGCAGTACGTC.

The rearrangement joins TRBV5-1 to TRBJ1-1, with TRBD1 matching over 9 bases. The CDR3 spans 15 residues. With V trimmed by 1 base and J by 1 base, 2 bases remained unmatched. Germline lookup yields CDR1 SGHRS and CDR2 YFSETQ. This CDR3 reads CASSLMGQGNTEAFF. CDR3 in DNA: TGCGCCAGCAGCTTGATGGGACAGGGGAACACTGAAGCTTTCTTT.

V usage is TRBV10-3 and J usage is TRBJ2-7; 8 bases align to TRBD1. The length of the CDR3 is 16 residues. Germline CDR1 reads ENHRY; CDR2 reads SYGVKD. Germline trimming cut 0 bases from V and 4 bases from J; bases unmatched to any gene: 8. CDR3 bases: TGTGCCATCAGTGAGTCGACGACAGGGGCGTGGTACGAGCAGTACGTC. It is translated as CAISESTTGAWYEQYV.

There are a few counts of this clone. The chain combines TRBV5-8 with TRBJ1-5; D gene uncertain. Germline CDR1 reads SGHTS; CDR2 reads YDEGEE. The V and J ends lost 7 bases and 3 bases respectively, with 11 bases between them. CDR3 size: 13 residues. In DNA form, the CDR3 reads TGTGCCAGCCAAATACAGTACAATCAGCCCCAGCATTTT. Translated: CASQIQYNQPQHF. The whole variable domain, remainder taken from reference TRBV5-8 and TRBJ1-5, is EAGVTQSPTHLIKTRGQQATLRCSPISGHTSVYWYQQALGLGLQFLLWYDEGEERNRGNFPPRFSGRQFPNYSSELNVNALELEDSALYLCASQIQYNQPQHFGDGTRLSIL.

The rearrangement links TRBV7-2 to TRBJ1-6, with 7 bases that match TRBD1. Trimming took 2 bases from V and 11 from J; bases not matched to a gene: 9. Germline V gene lookup returns CDR1 SGHTA and CDR2 FQGNSA. The CDR3 sequence is 15 residues long. The CDR3 bases are TGTGCCAGCAGCTTATCCCGACAGGGCTGGCCACCCCTCCACTTT. Its translation is CASSLSRQGWPPLHF.

The chain combines TRBV19 with TRBJ1-2; no clear D. Germline assignment: CDR1 LNHDA and CDR2 SQIVND (reference sequence). This CDR3 comprises 11 residues. Trimming took off 5 bases at V and 7 bases at J, with 8 bases between the two ends. The CDR3 loop is CASSASSGYTF. The DNA for the CDR3 is TGTGCCAGTAGTGCCTCTTCTGGCTACACCTTC.

The chain employs TRBV3-1 (or the pseudogene TRBV3-2) and TRBJ2-7; no clear D. Trimming removed 3 bases at V and 0 bases at J, with 12 bases between. CDR3 length equals 15 residues. CDR1 is LGHDT and CDR2 is YNNKEL in the germline V gene (reference sequence). The CDR3 coding sequence is TGTGCCAGCAGCCAGTCGGATCATCACTCCTACGAGCAGTACTTC. It translates to CASSQSDHHSYEQYF.

The chain is built from TRBV13 and TRBJ2-5; D may be TRBD1 (6 bases). In germline, CDR1 is PRHDT, CDR2 FYEKMQ (reference sequence). V shed 3 bases and J shed 0 bases, with 8 bases lying between them. The CDR3 runs to 14 residues. As DNA, the CDR3 is TGTGCCAGCAGCTTGAAGGGGGACCAAGAGACCCAGTACTTC. Its protein product is CASSLKGDQETQYF.

The count of this clone is one. The chain employs TRBV6-5 and TRBJ1-3, with a tentative D call TRBD1 (6 bases). Germline CDR1 is MNHEY and CDR2 is SVGAGI. V lost 5 bases, J lost 3 bases, and 8 bases lay in between. The CDR3 spans 13 residues. CDR3 coding DNA: TGTGCCAGCAGTCCAGGGGATGGAAACACCATATATTTT. Its translation is CASSPGDGNTIYF.

CDR3 amino acids: CASSLQTFDGGEAFF. CDR3 nucleotide sequence: TGTGCCAGCAGCCTCCAGACGTTTGATGGGGGTGAAGCTTTCTTT. The chain couples TRBV11-3 to TRBJ1-1, with a weak D call TRBD1 (5 bases). Germline-derived CDR1 and CDR2 are SGHNT and YENEEA. This CDR3 comprises 15 residues. V was shortened by 5 bases and J by 7 bases, with 20 bases between the two germline ends.

V gene TRBV6-5 combines with J gene TRBJ1-2; D remains unclear. This CDR3 spans 13 amino acids. V was cut by 2 bases and J by 4 bases, with 8 bases left in between. Germline-derived CDR1 and CDR2 are MNHEY and SVGAGI. The CDR3 DNA sequence: TGTGCCAGCAGTTACAACCCATCCTATGGCTACACCTTC. Its protein product is CASSYNPSYGYTF.